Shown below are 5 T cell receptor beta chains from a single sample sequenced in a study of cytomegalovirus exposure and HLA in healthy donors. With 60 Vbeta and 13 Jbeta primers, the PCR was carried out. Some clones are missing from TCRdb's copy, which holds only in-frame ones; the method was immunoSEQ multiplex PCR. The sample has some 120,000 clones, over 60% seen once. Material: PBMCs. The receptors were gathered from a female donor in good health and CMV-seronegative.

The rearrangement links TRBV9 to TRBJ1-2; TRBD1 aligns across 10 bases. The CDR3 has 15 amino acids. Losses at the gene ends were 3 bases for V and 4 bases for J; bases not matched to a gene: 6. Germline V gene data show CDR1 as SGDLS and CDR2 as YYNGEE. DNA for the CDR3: TGTGCCAGCAGCGGGAGGGGACAGGGGCCCTATGGCTACACCTTC. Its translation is CASSGRGQGPYGYTF.

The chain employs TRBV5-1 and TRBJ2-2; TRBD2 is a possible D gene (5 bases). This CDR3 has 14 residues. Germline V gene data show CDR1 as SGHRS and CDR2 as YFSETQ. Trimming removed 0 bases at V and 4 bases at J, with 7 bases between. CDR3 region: CASSLERVTGELFF. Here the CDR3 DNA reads TGCGCCAGCAGCTTGGAGAGGGTCACCGGGGAGCTGTTTTTT.

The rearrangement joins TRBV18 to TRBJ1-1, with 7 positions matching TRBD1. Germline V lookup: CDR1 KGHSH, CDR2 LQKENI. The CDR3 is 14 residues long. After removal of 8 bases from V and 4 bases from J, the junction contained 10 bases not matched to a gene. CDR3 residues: CASTEGTVRTEAFF. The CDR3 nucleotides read TGTGCCAGCACCGAAGGGACAGTTCGCACTGAAGCTTTCTTT.

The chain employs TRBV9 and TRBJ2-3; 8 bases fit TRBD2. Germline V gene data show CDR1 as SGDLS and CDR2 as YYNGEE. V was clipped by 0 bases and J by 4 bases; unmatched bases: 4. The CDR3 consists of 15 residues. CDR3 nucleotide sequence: TGTGCCAGCAGCGTAGGGGTCGGGGGGGCAGATACGCAGTATTTT. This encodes CASSVGVGGADTQYF.

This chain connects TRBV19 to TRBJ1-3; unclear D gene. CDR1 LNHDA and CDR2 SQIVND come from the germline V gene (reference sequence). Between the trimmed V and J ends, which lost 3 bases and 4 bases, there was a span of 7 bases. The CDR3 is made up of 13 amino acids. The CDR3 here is CASSISPGNTIYF. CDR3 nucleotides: TGTGCCAGTAGTATTTCCCCGGGAAACACCATATATTTT. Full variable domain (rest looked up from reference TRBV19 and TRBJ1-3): DGGITQSPKYLFRKEGQNVTLSCEQNLNHDAMYWYRQDPGQGLRLIYYSQIVNDFQKGDIAEGYSVSREKKESFPLTVTSAQKNPTAFYLCASSISPGNTIYFGEGSWLTVV.